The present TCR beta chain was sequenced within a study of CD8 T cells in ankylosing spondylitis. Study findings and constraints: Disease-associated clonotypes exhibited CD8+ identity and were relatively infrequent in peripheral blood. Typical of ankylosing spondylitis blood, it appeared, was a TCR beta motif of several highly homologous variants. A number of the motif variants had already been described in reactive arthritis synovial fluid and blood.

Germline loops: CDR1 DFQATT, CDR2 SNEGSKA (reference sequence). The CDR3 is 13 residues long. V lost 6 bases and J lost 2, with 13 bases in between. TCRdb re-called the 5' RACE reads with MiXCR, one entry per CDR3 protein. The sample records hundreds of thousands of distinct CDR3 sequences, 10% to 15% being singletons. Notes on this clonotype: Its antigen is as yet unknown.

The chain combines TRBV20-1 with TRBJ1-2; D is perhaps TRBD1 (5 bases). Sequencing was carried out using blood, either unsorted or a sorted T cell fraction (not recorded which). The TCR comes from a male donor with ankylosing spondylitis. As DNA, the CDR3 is TGCAGTGCCCGCCGGGACGGAAACTATGGCTACACCTTC. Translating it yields CSARRDGNYGYTF.